Presented here are 27 T cell receptor beta chains from one specimen sequenced in a study of blood T cell repertoires in COVID-19. Clones were sequenced by immunoSEQ multiplex PCR, and TCRdb holds only the in-frame ones, with some missing. The sample carries about 24,000 clones, 89% recorded once. Sequenced sample: peripheral blood. The source is a human donor in a cohort sampled during active COVID-19.

The chain employs TRBV4-2 and TRBJ2-5, with D perhaps TRBD1 (6 bases). The CDR3 has 16 residues. CDR1 and CDR2 from the germline V gene are LGHNA and YNFKEQ. Trimming removed 0 bases at V and 2 bases at J, with 13 bases between. The CDR3 region is CASSQDQARGQETQYF. The CDR3 DNA sequence: TGTGCCAGCAGCCAAGATCAGGCTAGGGGGCAAGAGACCCAGTACTTC.

V usage is TRBV11-3 and J usage is TRBJ2-3, with 9 bases aligning to TRBD1. The V gene end was trimmed by 4 bases and the J gene end by 4 bases; junction bases not matched to a gene: 3. From germline, CDR1 is SGHNT and CDR2 YENEEA. The CDR3 runs 14 residues. As DNA, the CDR3 is TGTGCCAGCAGCTCCGGGACAGGGTCAGATACGCAGTATTTT. Translation gives CASSSGTGSDTQYF.

This CDR3 is CAWISSRDEQFF. The CDR3 DNA sequence: TGTGCCTGGATCTCAAGTCGGGATGAGCAGTTCTTC. This sequence joins TRBV30 and TRBJ2-1; D remains ambiguous. V shed 4 bases and J shed 8 bases, with 12 bases lying between them. Looked up from germline, CDR1 is GTSNPN and CDR2 is SVGIG (reference sequence). This CDR3 region has 12 residues.

This chain joins TRBV5-1 and TRBJ1-1, with TRBD1 matching 7 bases. V gave up 1 base and J gave up 0 bases; unmatched junction bases: 6. CDR1 SGHRS and CDR2 YFSETQ come from the germline V gene. The CDR3 has 16 amino acids. The CDR3 spells CASSLRTGAMNTEAFF. DNA for the CDR3: TGCGCCAGCAGCTTGAGGACAGGAGCAATGAACACTGAAGCTTTCTTT.

V is TRBV27 and J is TRBJ1-2, with 7 bases fitting TRBD1. The CDR3 has 12 amino acids. Germline assignment: CDR1 MNHEY and CDR2 SMNVEV (reference sequence). V lost 9 bases and J lost 4; bases outside the gene matches: 5. CDR3 nucleotide sequence: TGTGCCAGTAGACAGGGTGGCTATGGCTACACCTTC. Translating it yields CASRQGGYGYTF.

The chain is built from TRBV24-1 and TRBJ2-7; D might be TRBD1 (6 bases). CDR1 and CDR2 (germline): KGHDR, SFDVKD. Between the trimmed V and J ends, which lost 9 bases and 3 bases, there was a span of 17 bases. The CDR3 contains 14 residues. The DNA of the CDR3 is TGTGCCACCCAGACAGGTTCCCCCGACTACGAGCAGTACTTC. It encodes CATQTGSPDYEQYF.

The chain recombines TRBV25-1 with TRBJ2-3; 10 nucleotides agree with TRBD2. Germline loops: CDR1 MGHDK, CDR2 SYGVNS. The V and J ends lost 4 bases and 4 bases, in that order; junction bases with no gene match: 8. The CDR3 runs to 16 residues. The CDR3 coding sequence is TGTGCCAGCAGTGTGTTTAGCGGGGGGACTCCAGATACGCAGTATTTT. Protein sequence: CASSVFSGGTPDTQYF.

This clone appeared a single time. V is TRBV5-6 and J is TRBJ2-5; D remains ambiguous. The length of the CDR3 is 13 residues. V was clipped by 0 bases and J by 1 base, with 4 bases between them. Per germline, CDR1 SGHDT and CDR2 YYEEEE. The CDR3, as DNA: TGTGCCAGCAGCTTGGTCCGCCAAGAGACCCAGTACTTC. This translates into CASSLVRQETQYF.

V is TRBV18 and J is TRBJ2-3, with 8 bases that match TRBD1. V dropped 2 bases and J dropped 2; count of bases not matched to a gene: 3. The germline gives CDR1 KGHSH, CDR2 LQKENI. The CDR3 sequence is 15 residues long. The CDR3 protein is CASSPGQGATDTQYF. The CDR3 bases are TGTGCCAGCTCACCAGGCCAGGGGGCCACAGATACGCAGTATTTT.

Written as DNA, the CDR3 is TGTGCCAGCAGTGAAGACTGGAGGGGGCGCAAGTTTTCACCCCTCCACTTT. This sequence encodes CASSEDWRGRKFSPLHF. The V gene is TRBV6-1, the J gene TRBJ1-6; 7 bases are shared with TRBD1. Germline V lookup: CDR1 MNHNS, CDR2 SASEGT. The CDR3 covers 17 residues. Losses at the gene ends were 1 base for V and 9 bases for J; bases not matched to a gene: 12.

The V and J genes are TRBV3-1 (or the pseudogene TRBV3-2) and TRBJ2-7; 8 nucleotides match TRBD1. The CDR3 has 15 amino acids. CDR1 and CDR2 from the germline V gene are LGHDT and YNNKEL (reference sequence). J was trimmed by 7 bases and V by 4 bases; bases with no gene match: 12. The CDR3 nucleotides are TGTGCCAGCAGCCCCCGGCAGGGGGCCTCCGAGGAGCAGTACTTC. Amino acid sequence: CASSPRQGASEEQYF.

CDR3 bases: TGTGCCAGCAGTTCAGGGGACAGGCTAACCTACGAGCAGTACTTC. It encodes CASSSGDRLTYEQYF. The chain uses TRBV27 and TRBJ2-7; TRBD1 matches 8 bases. V shed 4 bases and J 2 bases; nucleotides not matched to a gene: 7. Germline loops: CDR1 MNHEY, CDR2 SMNVEV (reference sequence). The CDR3 spans 15 residues.

The chain combines TRBV19 with TRBJ2-7; 11 nucleotides agree with TRBD2. V dropped 5 bases and J dropped 0; count of bases not matched to a gene: 6. CDR3 length equals 16 residues. Germline CDR1 reads LNHDA; CDR2 reads SQIVND (reference sequence). The DNA of the CDR3 is TGTGCCAGTAGTCCCGCTCTAGCGGGGGGCTCCTACGAGCAGTACTTC. It codes for CASSPALAGGSYEQYF. The variable domain in full, completed from reference TRBV19 and TRBJ2-7, reads DGGITQSPKYLFRKEGQNVTLSCEQNLNHDAMYWYRQDPGQGLRLIYYSQIVNDFQKGDIAEGYSVSREKKESFPLTVTSAQKNPTAFYLCASSPALAGGSYEQYFGPGTRLTVT.

This clone has only a few counts. The chain couples TRBV9 to TRBJ1-1; D is uncertain. The V gene's germline CDR1 is SGDLS and CDR2 YYNGEE. Trimming took off 0 bases at V and 1 base at J, with 10 bases between the two ends. The CDR3 is made up of 15 amino acids. This CDR3 is CASSVVGRRNTEAFF. CDR3 in DNA: TGTGCCAGCAGCGTAGTGGGGAGAAGGAACACTGAAGCTTTCTTT.

V usage is TRBV5-1 and J usage is TRBJ2-3; D may be TRBD2 (5 bases). CDR1 and CDR2 (germline): SGHRS, YFSETQ. This CDR3 spans 17 amino acids. V lost 3 bases and J 4 bases, leaving 21 bases between the germline ends. CDR3 coding DNA: TGCGCCAGCAGCTGGAAATTCCGGGAAAATCGGGCAGATACGCAGTATTTT. Encoded protein: CASSWKFRENRADTQYF.

The rearrangement links TRBV7-9 to TRBJ2-5; weak D call: TRBD2 (7 bases). The germline V gene encodes CDR1 SEHNR and CDR2 FQNEAQ (reference sequence). Trimming cost V 5 bases and J 5 bases, with 21 bases left between them. The CDR3 is 16 amino acids. CDR3 residues: CASSPSTAGAAETQYF. CDR3 DNA: TGTGCCAGCAGCCCCTCCACTGCGGGGGCAGCGGAGACCCAGTACTTC.

This clone occurred a few times. This chain uses TRBV7-2 with TRBJ2-3; 10 nucleotides agree with TRBD2. The CDR3 is 14 amino acids. Germline V CDR1 and CDR2: SGHTA, FQGNSA. Trimming at V came to 1 base and at J to 8 bases, leaving 3 bases not matched to a gene. The CDR3 reads CASSLDLAGATQYF. For the CDR3, the DNA is TGTGCCAGCAGCTTAGATCTAGCGGGAGCTACGCAGTATTTT. Full variable domain (remainder filled in from reference TRBV7-2 and TRBJ2-3): GAGVSQSPSNKVTEKGKDVELRCDPISGHTALYWYRQSLGQGLEFLIYFQGNSAPDKSGLPSDRFSAERTGGSVSTLTIQRTQQEDSAVYLCASSLDLAGATQYFGPGTRLTVL.

This clone is medium-sized (0.01 to 0.1%) in the sample. The CDR3, as DNA: TGTGCCAGCAGCGTAGAAGGAGTAAGTCAAGAGACCCAGTACTTC. Translated: CASSVEGVSQETQYF. The rearrangement joins TRBV9 to TRBJ2-5; D gene unclear. Trimming left V 0 bases short and J 2 bases short, with 11 bases between. Germline values: CDR1 SGDLS, CDR2 YYNGEE. The CDR3 consists of 15 residues.

The chain has TRBV28 and TRBJ1-4, with D possibly matching TRBD1 (6 bases). Germline assignment: CDR1 MDHEN and CDR2 SYDVKM. With 10 bases removed from V and 2 bases from J, the gap between germline ends came to 11 bases. The CDR3 is 13 residues long. CDR3 sequence (DNA): TGTGCCACCTACGGACAGACTAATGAAAAACTGTTTTTT. It is translated as CATYGQTNEKLFF.

The genes are TRBV28 and TRBJ2-2; TRBD2 is a possible D gene (5 bases). CDR3 length: 15 residues. Germline V gene data show CDR1 as MDHEN and CDR2 as SYDVKM. Trimming took off 7 bases at V and 5 bases at J, with 17 bases between the two ends. The DNA for the CDR3 is TGTGCCAGCACCACCGGGGATGAGCGGACCGGGGAGCTGTTTTTT. As protein: CASTTGDERTGELFF. The full variable domain, its missing parts supplied by reference TRBV28 and TRBJ2-2, is DVKVTQSSRYLVKRTGEKVFLECVQDMDHENMFWYRQDPGLGLRLIYFSYDVKMKEKGDIPEGYSVSREKKERFSLILESASTNQTSMYLCASTTGDERTGELFFGEGSRLTVL.

The genes are TRBV12-3 or TRBV12-4 and TRBJ1-6; D is unclear. This CDR3 has 12 residues. Trimming removed 3 bases from V and 6 bases from J, with 3 bases in between. CDR3 coding DNA: TGTGCCAGCAGTTTGGCTAATTCACCCCTCCACTTT. It yields the protein CASSLANSPLHF.

The rearrangement links TRBV5-1 to TRBJ1-2; D may be TRBD1 (5 bases). The CDR3 contains 14 residues. Germline V gene sequence: CDR1 SGHRS, CDR2 YFSETQ. V shed 7 bases and J shed 2 bases, with 15 bases lying between them. CDR3 sequence (DNA): TGCGCCAGCCAACTGGCTCAGGGAAACTATGGCTACACCTTC. This encodes CASQLAQGNYGYTF.

The chain employs TRBV14 and TRBJ1-2, with a tentative D call TRBD1 (5 bases). Trimming pared 1 base from V and 7 bases from J, leaving 10 bases between. This CDR3 region has 13 residues. Germline V gene data show CDR1 as SGHDN and CDR2 as FVKESK. The chain's CDR3 is CASSQVGGSGYTF. The CDR3 DNA reads TGTGCCAGCAGCCAAGTGGGGGGTTCTGGCTACACCTTC.

The chain links TRBV7-7 to TRBJ2-5, with D maybe TRBD2 (5 bases). Between the trimmed V and J ends, which lost 3 bases and 5 bases, there was a span of 16 bases. CDR3 length: 15 amino acids. In germline, CDR1 is SSHAT, CDR2 FNYEAQ (reference sequence). CDR3 residues: CASSFPATPGETQYF. The CDR3, as DNA: TGTGCCAGCAGCTTCCCGGCAACCCCGGGGGAGACCCAGTACTTC.

This clone showed up just once. The rearrangement links TRBV5-4 to TRBJ2-5; 10 bases are a match to TRBD1. Germline CDR1 and CDR2: SGHNT and YYREEE (reference sequence). After removal of 4 bases from V and 2 bases from J, the junction contained 11 bases not matched to a gene. The CDR3 sequence is 17 residues long. CDR3 region: CASSQKTGGDPQETQYF. The CDR3 DNA follows: TGTGCCAGCAGCCAAAAGACAGGGGGCGACCCTCAAGAGACCCAGTACTTC.

The chain has TRBV19 and TRBJ2-7; weak D call: TRBD1 (6 bases). Germline loops: CDR1 LNHDA, CDR2 SQIVND (reference sequence). The length of the CDR3 is 17 residues. Trimming left V 2 bases short and J 4 bases short, with 21 bases between. The CDR3 DNA reads TGTGCCAGTAGTATAAGTCAAAAATCGGACAGAGATTACGAGCAGTACTTC. Residues: CASSISQKSDRDYEQYF.

This clone has only one observation. This chain connects TRBV27 to TRBJ2-1, with D unresolved. This CDR3 is 15 amino acids long. Deletions cut 0 bases from V and 6 bases from J, with 12 bases between. Germline CDR1 is MNHEY and CDR2 is SMNVEV (reference sequence). The chain's CDR3 is CASSLSPSWPNEQFF. CDR3 bases: TGTGCCAGCAGTTTATCGCCTAGTTGGCCCAATGAGCAGTTCTTC.